This T cell receptor (beta chain) was found in a study of cytomegalovirus exposure and HLA in healthy donors (TCRdb year 2017). Notes on the research overall: According to an earlier analysis of 450 to 650 of the donors, about 179 million T cells yielded 117 million unique TCR beta sequences and 276 Gb of sequence data. Approximately 310 gigabases of sequencing data and around 87 million unique TCR sequences were included in an early release covering several hundred HLA-typed donors. Of the roughly 410 genotyped donors, roughly 76% were placed in the genetic ancestry cluster associated with self-reported Caucasian donors. The study was designed to test whether signatures of past pathogen exposure could be identified by cataloging public T cell receptors. The study used immunosequencing to profile the T cell repertoires of 600 to 850 subjects and linked those repertoires to cytomegalovirus serostatus. A separate validation cohort of roughly 110 different subjects was used in addition to the roughly 640-subject first cohort. To predict cytomegalovirus infection status, the study brought together high-throughput TCR immunosequencing, statistical association of individual TCRs with disease status, and machine learning. A later analysis re-examined previously published TCR beta repertoires from more than 600 donors and added high-resolution HLA genotyping to investigate patterns of TCR occurrence. Rather than using new phenotypic data, the later analysis identified candidate immune exposures from TCR beta sequences and from how often those sequences occurred across donors. An earlier analysis of fewer than 700 of the donors applied high-throughput TCR beta sequencing to assess whether each TCR beta V gene segment acted as functional or pseudogenic. Donor age, sex, ethnicity and CMV serostatus were compiled alongside the repertoire data. A later genetic analysis took genome-wide SNP genotypes for about 65% of the 666 donors and used that subset as a discovery cohort. All discovery cohort repertoires had been generated using a single sequencing platform. HLA typing covered class I and class II loci at four-digit resolution. Typing coverage differed by locus: A, B, C, DRB1 and DQB1 were typed in about 620-640 donors, DQA1 in about 550, DPA1 in 600 to 610, and DPB1 in just under 490. Four or five DR-DQ haplotypes were handled as single units for association and clustering, since linkage in the cohort was strong. On average, around 240,000 unique TCR beta nucleotide sequences were sequenced per donor among 398 genotyped donors of the cohort, with 15% to 20% of those sequences being non-productive. The paper as a whole reports these results and caveats: It was suggested by the authors that the approach could potentially be generalized to other disease states and immunological phenotypes. Correlated functional status among segregating V segments might be attributable to linkage disequilibrium, but an unknown experimental factor could not be ruled out. Roughly uniform sequencing depth across donors was assumed in presence/absence analyses, although this assumption may not hold. Because the 87-base-pair reads could not distinguish some IMGT-functional V segments, including TRBV6-2 and TRBV6-3, those segments were excluded. A group of highly shared sequence variants was considered likely to be a technical artifact of the sequencing pipeline. In an earlier analysis of fewer than 700 of the donors, most TCR beta V segments appeared in productive rearrangements about 87% or about 30% of the time, broadly matching IMGT annotations. In vitro tests confirmed that a few of the cytomegalovirus-associated TCR beta chains recognize cytomegalovirus antigens. In a later genetic analysis, fewer N-insertions in productive TCRs were reported among donors in an Asian-associated ancestry cluster than the approximately 630-donor mean. Compared with equally common non-associated chains, HLA-associated TCR beta chains in a later analysis were more clonally expanded and had lower generation probabilities. In a later analysis, 16,951 TCR beta sequences were associated with specific HLA alleles at a false discovery rate of 0.05. Because HLA typing was missing for some donors at each locus, association tests included only the typed subset. When HLA alleles, especially DR and DQ, strongly co-occurred, TCR associations were difficult to assign to individual alleles. An association between a missense DCLRE1C variant and V-gene and J-gene trimming of TCR beta chains was found in a later genetic analysis and replicated in an independent cohort. According to a later analysis, parvovirus B19, influenza, CMV and Epstein-Barr virus appeared linked to several top co-occurrence clusters. A further reported finding was that TCR beta sequences accurately predicted the HLA-A and HLA-B alleles for most subjects in the first cohort. Most TCR sequences were observed very rarely across donors, whereas some public TCRs were present in many individuals. The study listed approximately 150 TCR beta chains as associated with cytomegalovirus. Cytomegalovirus status was reported to be diagnosed by the classifier with high specificity and sensitivity in both the original and validation cohorts. Most CMV-associated TCR beta chains appeared to be HLA-restricted in a later analysis, and the HLA associations seemed to be driven largely by CMV exposure. Only TCR beta chains were sequenced in this cohort, and the absence of alpha or paired-chain data limited detectable features. Because counts were too low, some 16 rarely observed V segments, including chromosome 9 orphons, were excluded from the earlier analysis of some 540 of the donors. In a later analysis, the rate of TCR association differed among HLA loci, with DRB1 alleles having the most associated TCRs and HLA-C alleles having the fewest. For the cohort, immune exposure information was limited to CMV serostatus.

Libraries came from the immunoSEQ multiplex PCR assay. The multiplex PCR relied on a mix of 60 forward primers for TCR Vbeta segments and 13 reverse primers for TCR Jbeta segments. A multiplex PCR assay on genomic DNA amplified the CDR3 region of rearranged TCR beta genes. Amplified TCR beta libraries were sequenced as 87-base-pair reads on the Illumina HiSeq System. The paper's data handling went like this. A later analysis tallied 75 million to 95 million unique TCR beta chains across the 666 repertoires, and roughly 11 million of those chains were shared by two or more donors. Raw reads were error-corrected and collapsed into unique sequences by a nearest-neighbor algorithm in which closely related sequences were merged to remove PCR and sequencing errors. Alignment of CDR3 sequences to IMGT reference sequences was used to assign V, D and J gene segments. For a sequence to be retained, a match of at least six nucleotides to both a V gene segment and a J gene segment was required. A rearrangement counted as productive if the CDR3 had no stop codons and remained in frame with V and J, and every other rearrangement counted as non-productive. CDR3 was defined according to IMGT convention as the region running from the second conserved V-encoded cysteine to the conserved J-encoded phenylalanine. The earlier analysis of 500 to 750 of the donors excluded any sequence lacking an unambiguous match to a single V gene segment. In an earlier analysis of some 590 of the donors, V segments were called functional above 56.7% productive rearrangements and were called segregating when the between-donor standard deviation exceeded 5%. To diagnose cytomegalovirus status from the catalog of TCR beta chain sequences, a statistical classification framework was built. V and J gene assignment, in a later analysis, came from comparing TCR nucleotide sequences with IMGT/GENE-DB human TR gene sequences. Using the TCRdist pipeline, a later analysis assigned CDR3 sequences along with most-parsimonious VDJ recombination scenarios. In a later analysis, each TCR beta chain was defined by its CDR3 amino acid sequence together with its V-gene family, and reads lacking a unique V-gene family were excluded. A later analysis removed 592 highly shared, low-generation-probability nucleotide sequences to deal with suspected cross-contamination and a sequencing artifact. In a later analysis, a clonal expansion index for each public chain was calculated from normalized within-repertoire ranks of inferred template counts. A later analysis computed generation probabilities with a VDJ recombination model fitted to out-of-frame rearrangements, and checked the results against IGoR. Hypergeometric tests were used in a later analysis to score TCR-TCR, TCR-HLA and TCR-CMV co-occurrence, with a repertoire-size bias correction applied to the TCR pairs. False discovery rates were estimated in a later analysis by permuting HLA or CMV assignments 20 times. In a later analysis, co-occurring TCRs were grouped using DBSCAN, and TCRdist sequence similarity was added for clustering within HLA-allele-positive subsets. Co-occurrence clustering excluded repertoires with fewer than 30,000 or more than 120,000 public chains, plus five with anomalous nucleotide sharing. The table comes from immuneACCESS by way of TCRdb, which keeps in-frame sequences with V and J called. Part of the clones is missing from these tables; in studies checked, under half for an unresolved V gene and the rest for unknown reasons. Clone size and the V and J calls come from that table; the DNA yielded D and trimming. For this sample the table gives 100,000 to 150,000 clones, of which roughly 78% were detected only once. The top ten clones comprise less than 4.5% of the sample.

This clone was found a few times. Its target antigen remains unknown. The input lacks base qualities; no much larger clone sits a single base away. The cohort consisted of some 670 healthy bone marrow donors. Cohort members were all nominally healthy when sampled, although unrecorded immune exposures were likely present. The donor tested CMV seronegative, placing the donor among the roughly 350 seronegative members of the cohort. Each donor provided a peripheral blood sample, and peripheral blood mononuclear cells were used for TCR beta sequencing. The Qiagen DNeasy Blood Extraction Kit was used to extract genomic DNA from the blood cell samples. The CDR3 holds 14 amino acids from the cysteine to the phenylalanine. This entry keeps only the CDR3 DNA: 42 bases, framed from base 1. The germline V gene encodes CDR1 MNHNS and CDR2 SASEGT. The trim is 3 bases for V and 0 bases for J, with a gap of 3 bases between the germline ends.

Sequenced: PBMCs. The rearranged chain carries TRBV6-1 and TRBJ2-6; confidence is insufficient to name the D gene. The sequence was obtained from a man aged 25-40 years in good health and CMV-seronegative. CDR3 reads: CASSDNSGANVLTF. DNA sequence: TGTGCCAGCAGTGACAACTCTGGGGCCAACGTCCTGACTTTC.